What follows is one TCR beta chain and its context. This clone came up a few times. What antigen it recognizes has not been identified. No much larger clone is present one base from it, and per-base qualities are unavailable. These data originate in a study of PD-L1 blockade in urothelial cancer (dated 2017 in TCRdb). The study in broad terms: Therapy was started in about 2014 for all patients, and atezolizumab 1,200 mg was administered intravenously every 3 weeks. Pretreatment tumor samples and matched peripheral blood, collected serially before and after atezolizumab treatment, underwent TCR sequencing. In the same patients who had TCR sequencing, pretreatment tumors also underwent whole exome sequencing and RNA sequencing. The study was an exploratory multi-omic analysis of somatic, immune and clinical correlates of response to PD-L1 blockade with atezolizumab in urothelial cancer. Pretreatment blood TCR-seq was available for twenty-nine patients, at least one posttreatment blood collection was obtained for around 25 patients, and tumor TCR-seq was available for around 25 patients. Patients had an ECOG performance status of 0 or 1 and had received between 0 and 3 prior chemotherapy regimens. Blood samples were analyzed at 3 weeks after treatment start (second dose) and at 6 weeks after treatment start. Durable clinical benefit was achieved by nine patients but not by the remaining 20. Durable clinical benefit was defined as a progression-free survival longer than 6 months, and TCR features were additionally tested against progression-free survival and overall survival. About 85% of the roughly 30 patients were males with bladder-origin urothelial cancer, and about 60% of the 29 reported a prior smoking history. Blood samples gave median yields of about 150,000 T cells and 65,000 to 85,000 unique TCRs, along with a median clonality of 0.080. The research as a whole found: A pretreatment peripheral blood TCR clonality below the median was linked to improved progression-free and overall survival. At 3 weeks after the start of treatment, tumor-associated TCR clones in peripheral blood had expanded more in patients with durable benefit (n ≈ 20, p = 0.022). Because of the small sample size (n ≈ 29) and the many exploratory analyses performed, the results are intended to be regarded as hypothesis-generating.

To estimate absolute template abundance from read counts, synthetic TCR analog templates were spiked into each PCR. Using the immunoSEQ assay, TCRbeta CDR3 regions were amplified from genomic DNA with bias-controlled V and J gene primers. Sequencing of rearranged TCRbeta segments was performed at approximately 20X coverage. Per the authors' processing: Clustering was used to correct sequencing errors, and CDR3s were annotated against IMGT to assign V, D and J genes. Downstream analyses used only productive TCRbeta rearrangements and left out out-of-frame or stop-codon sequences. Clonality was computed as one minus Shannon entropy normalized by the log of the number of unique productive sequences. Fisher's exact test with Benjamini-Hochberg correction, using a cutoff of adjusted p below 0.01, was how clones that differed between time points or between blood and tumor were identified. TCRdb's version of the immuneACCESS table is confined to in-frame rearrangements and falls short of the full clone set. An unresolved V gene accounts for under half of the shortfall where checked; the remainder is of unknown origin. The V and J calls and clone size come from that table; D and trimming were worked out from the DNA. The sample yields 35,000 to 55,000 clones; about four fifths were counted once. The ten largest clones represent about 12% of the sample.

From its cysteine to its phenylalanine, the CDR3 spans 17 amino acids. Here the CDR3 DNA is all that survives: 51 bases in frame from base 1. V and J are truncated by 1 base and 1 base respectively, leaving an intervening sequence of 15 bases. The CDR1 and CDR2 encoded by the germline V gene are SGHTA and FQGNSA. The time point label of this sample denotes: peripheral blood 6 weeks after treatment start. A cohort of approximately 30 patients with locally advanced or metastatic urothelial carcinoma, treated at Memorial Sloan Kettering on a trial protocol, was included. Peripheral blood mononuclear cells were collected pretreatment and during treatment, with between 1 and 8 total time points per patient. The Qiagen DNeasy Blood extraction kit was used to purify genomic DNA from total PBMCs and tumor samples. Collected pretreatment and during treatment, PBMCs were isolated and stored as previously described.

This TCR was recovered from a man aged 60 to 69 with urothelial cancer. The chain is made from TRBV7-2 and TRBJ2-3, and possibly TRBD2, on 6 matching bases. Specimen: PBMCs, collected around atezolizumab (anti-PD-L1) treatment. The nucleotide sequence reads TGTGCCAGCAGCTTAGTCCGGGCGGGGATACGCACAGATACGCAGTATTTT. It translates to CASSLVRAGIRTDTQYF.